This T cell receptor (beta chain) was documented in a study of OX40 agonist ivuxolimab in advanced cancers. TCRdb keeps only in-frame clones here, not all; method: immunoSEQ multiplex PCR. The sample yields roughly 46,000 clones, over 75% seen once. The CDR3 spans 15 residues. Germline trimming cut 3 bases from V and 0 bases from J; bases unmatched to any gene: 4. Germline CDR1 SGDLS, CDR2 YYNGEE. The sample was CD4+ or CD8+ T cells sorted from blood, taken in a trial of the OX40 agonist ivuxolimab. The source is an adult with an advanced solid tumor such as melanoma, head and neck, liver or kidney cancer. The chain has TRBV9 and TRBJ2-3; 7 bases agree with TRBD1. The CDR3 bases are TGTGCCAGCAGCGCCCCGGGACAGAGCACAGATACGCAGTATTTT. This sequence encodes CASSAPGQSTDTQYF.